Listed below are T cell receptor beta chains from one sample, sequenced in a study of low-dose radiotherapy and immunotherapy resistance in tumors. Each CDR3 protein gets one entry after TCRdb re-called the reads with MiXCR. The data show 85,000 to 100,000 distinct CDR3 sequences, with 9.4% seen just once and about 1% held by the top ten. The specimen comprised PBMCs, sampled before treatment. These receptor sequences come from a male donor with prostate cancer. CDR3s leave out the opening cysteine and the closing phenylalanine or tryptophan. Not all rows give a size; the values are once, few, many and, for expanded clones, a class.

length	V	J	size	CDR3
11	TRBV9	TRBJ1-2	many	ASSVAGNYGYT
16	TRBV4-2	TRBJ2-2	many	ASSQDTMLAGGPRELF
12	TRBV20-1	TRBJ2-3	-	SVPGPGSTDTQY
13	TRBV7-9	TRBJ1-3	many	ASSLAAPSGNTIY
11	TRBV5-1	TRBJ1-2	many	ASSLGGHYGYT
13	TRBV3-1	TRBJ2-2	many	ASSQVLLNTGELF
12	TRBV29-1	TRBJ2-2	many	SAIRDRATGELF
13	TRBV20-1	TRBJ2-7	many	SASPGQGDTYEQY
10	TRBV5-1	TRBJ2-7	many	ASSLAGGEQY
12	TRBV10-3	TRBJ2-1	many	ASFTGGADNEQF
13	TRBV28	TRBJ2-7	-	ASSFVGGGTYEQY
13	TRBV6-5	TRBJ2-7	many	ASRTNGQGAFEQY
14	TRBV28	TRBJ2-5	many	ASSYLHSGFQETQY
12	TRBV10-3	TRBJ2-1	many	AIGRPGGFDEQF
12	TRBV27	TRBJ1-6	many	ASTRSSYNSPLH
17	TRBV5-1	TRBJ2-7	large	ASSTKTGMTSEGFREQY
11	TRBV5-4	TRBJ2-3	many	ASSVMGEDTQY
11	TRBV2	TRBJ2-3	many	ASRLPGGDTQY
11	TRBV20-1	TRBJ2-3	many	SAVPGGTDTQY
12	TRBV11-2	TRBJ1-5	many	ASSRGRTNQPQH
14	TRBV6-6	TRBJ2-7	many	ASSYPSTGGSYEQY
12	TRBV19	TRBJ2-7	-	ASSIARTDYEQY
12	TRBV5-1	TRBJ1-1	many	ASSLNWGGTEAF
14	TRBV20-1	TRBJ2-3	many	SARAVDSGNTDTQY
13	TRBV23-1	TRBJ2-7	-	ASSPVLQTSYEQY
15	TRBV12-3/TRBV12-4	TRBJ2-5	few	ASSRRVGTSDIKTQY
11	TRBV28	TRBJ1-1	-	ASSPTGGTEAF
12	TRBV7-2	TRBJ2-2	many	ASSLNSSPGELF
13	TRBV5-1	TRBJ2-1	many	ASSTGLAGEGEQF
9	TRBV6-2/TRBV6-3	TRBJ2-7	many	ASGQTYEQY
9	TRBV6-2/TRBV6-3	TRBJ2-7	many	ASSGRDEQY
10	TRBV20-1	TRBJ1-1	many	SARVPNTEAF
14	TRBV4-2	TRBJ2-6	many	ASSQESGTGANVLT
11	TRBV7-9	TRBJ2-7	many	ASEPWGQDEQY
14	TRBV7-2	TRBJ2-5	many	ASSLAILGAQETQY
12	TRBV4-1	TRBJ2-2	many	ASSHRDSSGELF
14	TRBV6-5	TRBJ2-7	many	ASSYTPTAGTHEQY
13	TRBV6-5	TRBJ2-5	many	ASGSGTGRGETQY